The next 25 T cell receptor beta chains were all read from a single sample in a study of identical twins' blood T cells. Each CDR3 protein gets one entry after TCRdb re-called the 5' RACE reads with MiXCR. Of 300,000 to 400,000 distinct CDR3 sequences detected, roughly 28% appear once; the ten largest clones hold about 6.1%. The sequenced sample consisted of PBMCs. These receptors were taken from a woman aged 18 to 55 in good health.

A few counts support this clonotype. This rearrangement joins TRBV27 to TRBJ1-1; D gene ambiguous. Germline V gene sequence: CDR1 MNHEY, CDR2 SMNVEV (reference sequence). V shed 2 bases and J shed 3 bases, with 13 bases lying between them. The CDR3 loop spans 15 amino acids. CDR3 protein: CASSLSLTKYTEAFF. CDR3 bases: TGTGCCAGCAGTTTAAGCCTTACAAAGTACACTGAAGCTTTCTTT.

The rearrangement links TRBV7-9 to TRBJ2-7; 12 positions match TRBD2. The CDR3 extends over 13 amino acids. V dropped 5 bases and J dropped 7; count of bases not matched to a gene: 3. Germline CDR1 reads SEHNR; CDR2 reads FQNEAQ (reference sequence). CDR3 coding DNA: TGTGCCAGCAGCGGAGGGACTAGCGGGGAGCAGTACTTC. It is translated as CASSGGTSGEQYF.

This clonotype was seen many times. The chain employs TRBV29-1 and TRBJ1-5, with no clear D. Germline assignment: CDR1 SQVTM and CDR2 ANQGSEA. The V end lost 4 bases, the J end lost 4 bases, and 11 bases lay between the germline ends. CDR3 length: 13 residues. Written as DNA, the CDR3 is TGCAGCGTTGTCATACGGGGTAATCAGCCCCAGCATTTT. This codes for CSVVIRGNQPQHF. The full variable domain, with the rest looked up from reference TRBV29-1 and TRBJ1-5, is SAVISQKPSRDICQRGTSLTIQCQVDSQVTMMFWYRQQPGQSLTLIATANQGSEATYESGFVIDKFPISRPNLTFSTLTVSNMSPEDSSIYLCSVVIRGNQPQHFGDGTRLSIL.

The chain combines TRBV11-2 with TRBJ2-2; 8 bases match TRBD2. This CDR3 is built from 16 residues. Germline V CDR1 and CDR2: SGHAT, FQNNGV. V lost 6 bases, J lost 3 bases, and 9 bases stayed unmatched. In nucleotides, the CDR3 is TGTGCCAGCAGATCCGACGGGAGGGTCGACACCGGGGAGCTGTTTTTT. Its protein is CASRSDGRVDTGELFF.

As for this clonotype: The junction departs from the called germline gene at one end, perhaps through a read error. The chain links TRBV5-1 to TRBJ2-3, with TRBD2 identical over 8 bases. This CDR3 spans 19 amino acids. Looked up from germline, CDR1 is SGHRS and CDR2 is YFSETQ. For the CDR3, the DNA is TGCGCCAGCAGCTTGAGTTTTCGATCCGGGGGGGCTTTCACAGATACGCAGTATTTC. It yields the protein CASSLSFRSGGAFTDTQYF.

The table lists this clonotype with many counts. V gene TRBV20-1 combines with J gene TRBJ1-1, with TRBD1 identical over 8 bases. The V and J ends lost 3 bases and 3 bases, in that order; junction bases with no gene match: 12. Germline V lookup: CDR1 DFQATT, CDR2 SNEGSKA (reference sequence). CDR3 length: 16 residues. CDR3 in DNA: TGCAGTGCTAGTGATCTTCCCGGGACAGGCGACACTGAAGCTTTCTTT. This gives the protein CSASDLPGTGDTEAFF.

This chain's CDR3 is CASTLPGGAANEQYF. The CDR3 bases are TGTGCCAGCACCCTTCCCGGGGGGGCGGCCAACGAGCAGTACTTC. The J gene is TRBJ2-7, the V gene TRBV6-6, with 8 bases fitting TRBD2. The CDR3 is 15 amino acids. Germline CDR1 MNHNY, CDR2 SVGAGI (reference sequence). J lost 5 bases, V lost 7 bases, and 13 bases had no gene match.

This clonotype has only a few counts. The chain joins TRBV12-3 or TRBV12-4 to TRBJ2-1, with D uncertain. The CDR3 length is 17 residues. Trimming left V 5 bases short and J 0 bases short, with 17 bases between. Here the CDR3 DNA reads TGTGCCAGCAGTGGCCCCTTGCGCGTTAACTCCTACAATGAGCAGTTCTTC. Translating it yields CASSGPLRVNSYNEQFF.

The V and J genes are TRBV12-3 or TRBV12-4 and TRBJ2-1; D perhaps matches TRBD1 (6 bases). This CDR3 region has 15 residues. V gave up 4 bases and J gave up 1 base, with 11 bases separating them. This CDR3 is CASSSGRGSYNEQFF. In nucleotides, the CDR3 is TGTGCCAGCAGTTCGGGCAGGGGATCCTACAATGAGCAGTTCTTC.

The CDR3 spells CATRLYTDTQYF. Here the CDR3 DNA reads TGTGCCACCAGACTATACACAGATACGCAGTATTTT. The gene calls are TRBV12-3 or TRBV12-4 and TRBJ2-3, with D tentatively TRBD2 (5 bases). The CDR3 loop spans 12 amino acids. Trimming removed 10 bases at V and 2 bases at J, with 10 bases between.

The chain employs TRBV20-1 and TRBJ2-5; D may be TRBD2 (5 bases). The CDR3 consists of 12 residues. Germline lookup yields CDR1 DFQATT and CDR2 SNEGSKA (reference sequence). The V gene lost 4 bases and the J gene lost 4 bases, with 10 bases spanning the gap. The chain's CDR3 is CSATLALETQYF. Written as DNA, the CDR3 is TGCAGTGCTACATTAGCGTTAGAGACCCAGTACTTC.

This clonotype appeared many times. This chain joins TRBV2 and TRBJ2-2; D call uncertain. V gave up 6 bases and J gave up 7 bases, with 9 bases separating them. The CDR3 covers 12 residues. Per the germline V gene, CDR1 is SNHLY and CDR2 is FYNNEI. The CDR3 loop is CASSVSRGELFF. The DNA for the CDR3 is TGTGCCAGCAGCGTTTCCCGCGGGGAGCTGTTTTTT. The full variable domain, its missing parts supplied by reference TRBV2 and TRBJ2-2, is EPEVTQTPSHQVTQMGQEVILRCVPISNHLYFYWYRQILGQKVEFLVSFYNNEISEKSEIFDDQFSVERPDGSNFTLKIRSTKLEDSAMYFCASSVSRGELFFGEGSRLTVL.

The chain carries TRBV20-1 and TRBJ2-3, with 13 bases identical to TRBD2. Germline loops: CDR1 DFQATT, CDR2 SNEGSKA (reference sequence). V was pared by 6 bases and J by 4 bases, with 10 bases of the junction left unmatched. The CDR3 covers 16 residues. The CDR3 sequence: CSARGLAGRWADTQYF. CDR3 bases: TGCAGTGCGCGGGGACTAGCGGGAAGGTGGGCAGATACGCAGTATTTT.

This clonotype was seen more than once but under ten times. This chain connects TRBV4-3 to TRBJ2-7; 8 nucleotides line up with TRBD1. CDR1 and CDR2 from the germline V gene are LGHNA and YSLEER. There are 15 residues in the CDR3. Losses at the gene ends were 0 bases for V and 3 bases for J; bases not matched to a gene: 4. DNA of the CDR3: TGCGCCAGCAGCCAAGAACGGGACAGGTACTACGAGCAGTACTTC. It is translated as CASSQERDRYYEQYF.

CDR3 coding DNA: TGTGCCTGGGGGACAGGGCCTTCACCCCTCCACTTT. This translates into CAWGTGPSPLHF. The rearrangement joins TRBV30 to TRBJ1-6; TRBD1 matches 9 bases. The germline V gene has CDR1 GTSNPN and CDR2 SVGIG (reference sequence). This CDR3 has 12 amino acids. The V segment lost 5 bases and the J segment 9 bases; nucleotides outside the gene matches: 2.

This clonotype was seen a handful of times. The chain employs TRBV12-3 or TRBV12-4 and TRBJ1-2; D call uncertain. With 2 bases removed from V and 8 bases from J, the gap between germline ends came to 12 bases. This CDR3 spans 13 amino acids. CDR3 amino acids: CASSLRGSRGYTF. The CDR3 DNA follows: TGTGCCAGCAGTTTACGTGGCAGCAGGGGCTACACCTTC.

This chain uses TRBV5-1 with TRBJ2-1; 7 bases line up with TRBD1. This CDR3 is built from 15 residues. V was pared by 2 bases and J by 2 bases, with 4 bases of the junction left unmatched. Germline CDR1 reads SGHRS; CDR2 reads YFSETQ. This CDR3 is CASSFTDRAYNEQFF. The CDR3 nucleotides are TGCGCCAGCAGCTTTACAGACAGGGCCTACAATGAGCAGTTCTTC.

CDR3 amino acids: CASSPRRVAASTDTQYF. The CDR3 bases are TGTGCCAGCTCACCTAGGAGGGTAGCGGCAAGCACAGATACGCAGTATTTT. The chain is built from TRBV18 and TRBJ2-3, with D perhaps TRBD2 (6 bases). The germline CDR1 and CDR2 sequences are KGHSH and LQKENI. The CDR3 covers 17 residues. V lost 3 bases and J 0 bases, leaving 16 bases between the germline ends.

This clonotype was picked up many times. The chain employs TRBV2 and TRBJ2-1; 7 bases line up with TRBD2. Trimming at V came to 3 bases and at J to 5 bases, leaving 7 bases not matched to a gene. The CDR3 is 15 amino acids. CDR1 and CDR2 from the germline V gene are SNHLY and FYNNEI. In DNA, the CDR3 is TGTGCCAGCAGTGACCTTGGGACTACAAACAATGAGCAGTTCTTC. Translating gives CASSDLGTTNNEQFF.

This clonotype was seen only once. The junction differs from germline at one of its ends, possibly a read error. The rearrangement uses TRBV6-5 and TRBJ2-3; D not certain. This CDR3 contains 15 residues. Germline values: CDR1 MNHEY, CDR2 SVGAGI. The CDR3 loop is CASSYSPLSTDTQCF. CDR3 bases: TGTGCCAGCAGTTACTCCCCACTCAGCACAGATACGCAGTGTTTT.

The chain combines TRBV11-2 with TRBJ1-1; D gene unclear. Germline V gene lookup returns CDR1 SGHAT and CDR2 FQNNGV. The CDR3 covers 14 residues. V lost 1 base and J lost 3, with 9 bases in between. CDR3 nucleotide sequence: TGTGCCAGCAGCTTAGGGACGTATGACACTGAAGCTTTCTTT. Translated: CASSLGTYDTEAFF.

The rearrangement links TRBV5-1 to TRBJ2-2, with D perhaps TRBD2 (5 bases). The V gene lost 6 bases and the J gene lost 3 bases, with 15 bases spanning the gap. The CDR3 totals 15 residues. Per the germline V gene, CDR1 is SGHRS and CDR2 is YFSETQ. The CDR3 here is CASKEGQVDTGELFF. The CDR3 DNA reads TGCGCCAGCAAAGAGGGCCAGGTCGACACCGGGGAGCTGTTTTTT.

The table lists this clonotype with many counts. The V gene is TRBV29-1, the J gene TRBJ1-2; D not resolved. The CDR3 spans 12 residues. CDR1 and CDR2 from the germline V gene are SQVTM and ANQGSEA. The V and J ends lost 8 bases and 2 bases respectively, with 12 bases between them. CDR3 in amino acids: CSISRPNYGYTF. The CDR3 DNA reads as TGCAGCATTTCCCGCCCAAACTATGGCTACACCTTC. Full variable domain (remainder filled in from reference TRBV29-1 and TRBJ1-2): SAVISQKPSRDICQRGTSLTIQCQVDSQVTMMFWYRQQPGQSLTLIATANQGSEATYESGFVIDKFPISRPNLTFSTLTVSNMSPEDSSIYLCSISRPNYGYTFGSGTRLTVV.

There are many counts of this clonotype. V gene TRBV6-5 combines with J gene TRBJ1-5, with 7 bases that match TRBD1. The CDR3 sequence is 15 residues long. Losses at the gene ends were 6 bases for V and 4 bases for J; bases not matched to a gene: 9. Germline assignment: CDR1 MNHEY and CDR2 SVGAGI. The CDR3 region is CASSPRDRDNQPQHF. In DNA, the CDR3 is TGTGCCAGCAGCCCCCGAGACAGGGATAATCAGCCCCAGCATTTT.

In the case of this clonotype: Lacking the conserved final phenylalanine or tryptophan, this CDR3 likely reflects a read error. Because the CDR3's place on the DNA is in doubt, the DNA is left out and the CDR3 is given as listed by TCRdb. The rearrangement links TRBV29-1 to TRBJ2-3; TRBD2, the table's D call, was not compared with the DNA. Ends included, the CDR3 has 8 residues. Germline V lookup: CDR1 SQVTM, CDR2 ANQGSEA. CDR3 sequence reads: CSAEGALL.